The clone carrying this T cell receptor beta chain has more than one count but fewer than ten. The data stem from a study of immune evolution from preneoplasia to lung adenocarcinoma. Between about 2014 and 2018, patients underwent resection in Japan or China. CDR3 length equals 15 residues. Looked up from germline, CDR1 is MNHNS and CDR2 is SASEGT. V lost 3 bases and J 7 bases, leaving 15 bases between the germline ends. Sequencing used immunoSEQ multiplex PCR; TCRdb keeps in-frame clones, though not all of them. The sample includes about 5,000 clones, 75% to 85% of them seen just once. The material sequenced was FFPE minimally invasive lung adenocarcinoma tissue. The sequence came from an older person with lung adenocarcinoma. The chain has TRBV6-1 and TRBJ1-4, with a tentative D call TRBD1 (5 bases). The CDR3 here is CASSETHLGGEKLFF. In DNA form, the CDR3 reads TGTGCCAGCAGTGAGACACACCTTGGGGGTGAAAAACTGTTTTTT.